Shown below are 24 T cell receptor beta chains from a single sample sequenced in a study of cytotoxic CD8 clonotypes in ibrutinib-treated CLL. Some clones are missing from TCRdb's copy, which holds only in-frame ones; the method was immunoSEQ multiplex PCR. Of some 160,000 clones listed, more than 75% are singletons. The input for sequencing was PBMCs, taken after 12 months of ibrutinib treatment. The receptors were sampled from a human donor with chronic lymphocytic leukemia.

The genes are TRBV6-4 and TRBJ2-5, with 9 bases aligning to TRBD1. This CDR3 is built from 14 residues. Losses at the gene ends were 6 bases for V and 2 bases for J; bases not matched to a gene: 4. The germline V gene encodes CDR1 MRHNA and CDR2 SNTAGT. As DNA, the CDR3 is TGTGCCAGCAGCGGGACAGGGAGGCAAGAGACCCAGTACTTC. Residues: CASSGTGRQETQYF.

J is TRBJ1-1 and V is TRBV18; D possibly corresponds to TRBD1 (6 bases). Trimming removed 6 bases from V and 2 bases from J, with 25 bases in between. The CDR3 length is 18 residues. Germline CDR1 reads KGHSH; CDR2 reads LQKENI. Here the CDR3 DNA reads TGTGCCAGCTCCCAAAACCAATTCGGGGGGCTAATAAACACTGAAGCTTTCTTT. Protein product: CASSQNQFGGLINTEAFF. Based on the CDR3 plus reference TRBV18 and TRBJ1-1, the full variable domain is NAGVMQNPRHLVRRRGQEARLRCSPMKGHSHVYWYRQLPEEGLKFMVYLQKENIIDESGMPKERFSAEFPKEGPSILRIQQVVRGDSAAYFCASSQNQFGGLINTEAFFGQGTRLTVV.

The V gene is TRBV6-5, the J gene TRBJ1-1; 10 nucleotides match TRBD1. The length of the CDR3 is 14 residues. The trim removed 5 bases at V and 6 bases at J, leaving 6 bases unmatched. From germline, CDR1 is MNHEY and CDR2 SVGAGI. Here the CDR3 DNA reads TGTGCCAGCAGTACGGGACAGGGGAGCGCTGAAGCTTTCTTT. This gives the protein CASSTGQGSAEAFF.

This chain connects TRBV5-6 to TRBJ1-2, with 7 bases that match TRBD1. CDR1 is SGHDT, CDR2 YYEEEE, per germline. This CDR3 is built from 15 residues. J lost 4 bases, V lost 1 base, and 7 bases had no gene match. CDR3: CASSLTRDSSYGYTF. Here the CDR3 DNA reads TGTGCCAGCAGCTTGACCCGGGACAGTTCCTATGGCTACACCTTC.

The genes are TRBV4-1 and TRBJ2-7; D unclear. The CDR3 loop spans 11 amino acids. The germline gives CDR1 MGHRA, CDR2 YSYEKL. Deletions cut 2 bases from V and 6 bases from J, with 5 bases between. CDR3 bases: TGCGCCAGCAGCCAATCCGGCGAGCAGTACTTC. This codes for CASSQSGEQYF.

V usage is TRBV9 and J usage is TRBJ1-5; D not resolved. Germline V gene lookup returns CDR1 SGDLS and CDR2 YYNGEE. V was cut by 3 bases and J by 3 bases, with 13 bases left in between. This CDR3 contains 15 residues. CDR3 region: CASSASGRYNQPQHF. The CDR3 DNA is TGTGCCAGCAGCGCATCGGGCAGATACAATCAGCCCCAGCATTTT.

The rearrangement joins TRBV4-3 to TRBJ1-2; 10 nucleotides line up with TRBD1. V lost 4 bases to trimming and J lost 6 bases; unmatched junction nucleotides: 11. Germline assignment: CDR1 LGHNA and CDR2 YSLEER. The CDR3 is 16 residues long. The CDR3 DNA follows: TGCGCCAGCAGCCGGGACAGGGGTTTTCTGAGAGATGGCTACACCTTC. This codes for CASSRDRGFLRDGYTF.

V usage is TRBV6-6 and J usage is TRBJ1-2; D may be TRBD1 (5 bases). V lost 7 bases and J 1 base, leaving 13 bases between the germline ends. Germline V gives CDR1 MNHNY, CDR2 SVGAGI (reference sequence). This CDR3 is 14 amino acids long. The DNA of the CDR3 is TGTGCCAGCACCCTGGGCGACAGTAACTATGGCTACACCTTC. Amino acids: CASTLGDSNYGYTF.

Here the CDR3 reads CASTSREPSYEQYF. As DNA, the CDR3 is TGTGCCAGCACATCGAGGGAACCATCCTACGAGCAGTACTTC. The chain couples TRBV7-8 to TRBJ2-7; weak D call: TRBD2 (5 bases). The CDR3 sequence is 14 residues long. Trimming removed 7 bases from V and 1 base from J, with 14 bases in between. Germline assignment: CDR1 SGHVS and CDR2 FQNEAQ.

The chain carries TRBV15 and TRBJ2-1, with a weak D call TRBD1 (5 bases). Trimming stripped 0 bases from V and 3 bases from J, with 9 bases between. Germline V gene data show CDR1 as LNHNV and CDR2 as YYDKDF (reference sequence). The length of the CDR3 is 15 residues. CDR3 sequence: CATSRDWQGYNEQFF. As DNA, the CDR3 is TGTGCCACCAGCAGAGATTGGCAGGGCTACAATGAGCAGTTCTTC.

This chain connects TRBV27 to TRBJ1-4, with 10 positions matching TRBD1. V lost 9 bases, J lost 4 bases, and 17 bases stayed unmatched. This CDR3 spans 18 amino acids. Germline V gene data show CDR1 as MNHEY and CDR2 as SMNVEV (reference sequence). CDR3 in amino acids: CASFRDRGARLNNEKLFF. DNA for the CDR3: TGTGCCAGTTTCCGGGACAGGGGAGCAAGATTGAATAATGAAAAACTGTTTTTT.

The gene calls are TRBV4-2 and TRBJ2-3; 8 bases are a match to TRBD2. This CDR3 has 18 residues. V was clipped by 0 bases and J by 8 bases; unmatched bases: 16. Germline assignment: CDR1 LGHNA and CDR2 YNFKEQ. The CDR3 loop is CASSQDSTYPGGLFTQYF. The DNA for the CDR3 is TGTGCCAGCAGCCAAGACTCCACGTATCCGGGGGGGCTTTTTACGCAGTATTTT.

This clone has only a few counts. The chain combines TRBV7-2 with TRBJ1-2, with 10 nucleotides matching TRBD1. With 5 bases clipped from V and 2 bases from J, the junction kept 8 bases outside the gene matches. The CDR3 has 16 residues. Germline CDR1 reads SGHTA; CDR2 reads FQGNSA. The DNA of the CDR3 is TGTGCCAGCAGCGACAGGGGGCGCCGAACCAACTATGGCTACACCTTC. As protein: CASSDRGRRTNYGYTF.

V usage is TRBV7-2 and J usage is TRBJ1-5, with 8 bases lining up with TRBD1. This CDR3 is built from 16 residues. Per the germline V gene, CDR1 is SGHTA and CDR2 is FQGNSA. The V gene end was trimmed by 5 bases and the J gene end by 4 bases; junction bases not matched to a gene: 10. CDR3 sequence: CASSNGQGAQNQPQHF. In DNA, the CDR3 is TGTGCCAGCAGCAATGGCCAGGGGGCACAGAATCAGCCCCAGCATTTT.

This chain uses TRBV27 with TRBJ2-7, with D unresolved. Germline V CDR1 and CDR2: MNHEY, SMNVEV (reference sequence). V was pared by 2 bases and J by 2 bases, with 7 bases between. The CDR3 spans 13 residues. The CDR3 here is CASSLEAPYEQYF. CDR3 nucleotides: TGTGCCAGCAGTTTAGAGGCCCCCTACGAGCAGTACTTC.

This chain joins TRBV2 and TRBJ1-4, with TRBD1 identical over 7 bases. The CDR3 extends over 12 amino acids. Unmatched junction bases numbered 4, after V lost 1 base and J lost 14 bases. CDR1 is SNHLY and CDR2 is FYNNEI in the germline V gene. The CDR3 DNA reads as TGTGCCAGCAGTGAAGGGAGGGGGCGGCTGTTTTTT. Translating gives CASSEGRGRLFF.

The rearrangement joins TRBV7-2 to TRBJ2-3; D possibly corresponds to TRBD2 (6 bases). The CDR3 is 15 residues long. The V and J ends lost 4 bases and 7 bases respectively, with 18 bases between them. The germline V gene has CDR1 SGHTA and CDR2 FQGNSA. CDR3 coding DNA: TGTGCCAGCAGCTACCGGGACTCTAGAGGAAATACGCAGTATTTT. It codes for CASSYRDSRGNTQYF.

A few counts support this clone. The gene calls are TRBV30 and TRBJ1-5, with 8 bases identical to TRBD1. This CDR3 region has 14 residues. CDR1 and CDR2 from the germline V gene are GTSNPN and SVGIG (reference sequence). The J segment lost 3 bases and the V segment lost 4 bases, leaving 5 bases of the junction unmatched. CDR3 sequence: CAWTPGQVNQPQHF. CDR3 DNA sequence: TGTGCCTGGACCCCGGGACAGGTCAATCAGCCCCAGCATTTT.

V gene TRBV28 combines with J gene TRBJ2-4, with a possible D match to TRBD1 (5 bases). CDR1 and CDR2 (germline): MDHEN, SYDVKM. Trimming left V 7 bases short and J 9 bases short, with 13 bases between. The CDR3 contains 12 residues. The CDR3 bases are TGTGCCAGCACCGTTAGGGGCAGCATTCAGTACTTC. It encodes CASTVRGSIQYF.

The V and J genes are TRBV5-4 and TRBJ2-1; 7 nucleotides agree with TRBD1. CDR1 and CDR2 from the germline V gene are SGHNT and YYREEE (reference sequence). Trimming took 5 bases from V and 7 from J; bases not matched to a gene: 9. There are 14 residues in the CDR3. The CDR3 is CASSSGTDRNEQFF. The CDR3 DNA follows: TGTGCCAGCAGTTCCGGGACAGACAGGAATGAGCAGTTCTTC.

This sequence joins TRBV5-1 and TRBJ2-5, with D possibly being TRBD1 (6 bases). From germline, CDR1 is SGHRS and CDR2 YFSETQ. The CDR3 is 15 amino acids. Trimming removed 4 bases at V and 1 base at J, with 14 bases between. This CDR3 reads CASSPVWDTQETQYF. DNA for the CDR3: TGCGCCAGCAGCCCAGTGTGGGACACCCAAGAGACCCAGTACTTC.

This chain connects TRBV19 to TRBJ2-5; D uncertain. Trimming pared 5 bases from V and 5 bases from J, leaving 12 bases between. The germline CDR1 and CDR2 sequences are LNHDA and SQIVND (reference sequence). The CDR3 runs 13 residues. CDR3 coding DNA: TGTGCCAGTAGTGTACAGAGGATGGAGACCCAGTACTTC. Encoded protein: CASSVQRMETQYF.

Here the CDR3 DNA reads TGTGCCAGCAGTTTTTGGTACCAAGAACAAACTGAAGCTTTCTTT. It encodes CASSFWYQEQTEAFF. This sequence joins TRBV28 and TRBJ1-1; D is unresolved. V was trimmed by 3 bases and J by 5 bases, leaving 16 bases between them. CDR3 length equals 15 residues. Germline V gene lookup returns CDR1 MDHEN and CDR2 SYDVKM.

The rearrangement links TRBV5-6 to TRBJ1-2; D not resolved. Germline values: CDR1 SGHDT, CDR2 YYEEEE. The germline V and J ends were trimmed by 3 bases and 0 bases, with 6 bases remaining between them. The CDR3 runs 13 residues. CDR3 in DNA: TGTGCCAGCAGCTACACCGCTAACTATGGCTACACCTTC. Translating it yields CASSYTANYGYTF.